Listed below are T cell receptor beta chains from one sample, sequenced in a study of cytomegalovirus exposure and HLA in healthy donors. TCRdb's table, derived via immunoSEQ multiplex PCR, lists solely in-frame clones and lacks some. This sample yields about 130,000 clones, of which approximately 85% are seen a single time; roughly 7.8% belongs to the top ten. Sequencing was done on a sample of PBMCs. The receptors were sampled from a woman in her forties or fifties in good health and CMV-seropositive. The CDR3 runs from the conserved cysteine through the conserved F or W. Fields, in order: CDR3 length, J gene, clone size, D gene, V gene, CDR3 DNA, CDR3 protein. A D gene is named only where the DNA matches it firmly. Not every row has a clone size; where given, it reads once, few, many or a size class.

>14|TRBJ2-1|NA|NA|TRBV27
TGTGCCAGCAGTTTTGGAGGTTCCTACAATGAGCAGTTCTTC
CASSFGGSYNEQFF
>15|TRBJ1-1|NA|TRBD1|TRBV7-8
TGTGCCAGCAGCCCACAGGGGGGACTGAACACTGAAGCTTTCTTT
CASSPQGGLNTEAFF
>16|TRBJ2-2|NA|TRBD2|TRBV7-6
TGTGCCAGCAGCCGAGGACTAGCGGAGAACACCGGGGAGCTGTTTTTT
CASSRGLAENTGELFF
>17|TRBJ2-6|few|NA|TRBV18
TGTGCCAGCTCACCTCGGGTGACCTTGACTGGGGCCAACGTCCTGACTTTC
CASSPRVTLTGANVLTF
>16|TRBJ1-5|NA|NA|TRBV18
TGTGCCAGCTCACCACTCGGCAGGGGATCGGGACAGCCCCAGCATTTT
CASSPLGRGSGQPQHF
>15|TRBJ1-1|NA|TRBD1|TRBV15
TGTGCCACCAGCAGAGATCCAGGGGGCGGAACTGAAGCTTTCTTT
CATSRDPGGGTEAFF
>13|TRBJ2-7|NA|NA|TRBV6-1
TGTGCCAGCGGTTTTCCGGGCTCCTACGAGCAGTACTTC
CASGFPGSYEQYF
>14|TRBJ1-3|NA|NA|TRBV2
TGTGCCAGCAGTGTACCGAGCTCTGGAAACACCATATATTTT
CASSVPSSGNTIYF
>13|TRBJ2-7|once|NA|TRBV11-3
TGTGCCAGCAGCTTAGAGAGGCAGGGTGAGCAGTACTTC
CASSLERQGEQYF
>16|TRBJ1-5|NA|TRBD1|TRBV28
TGTGCCAGCAGTTTGGGAGGGACAGGGGGCGATCAGCCCCAGCATTTT
CASSLGGTGGDQPQHF
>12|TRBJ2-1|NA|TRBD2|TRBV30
TGTGCCTGGAGCACGGGGGGAGCGGTGACGGTCTTC
CAWSTGGAVTVF
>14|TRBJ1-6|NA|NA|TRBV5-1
TGCGCCAGCAGCCGGGAGGGTTATAATTCACCCCTCCACTTT
CASSREGYNSPLHF
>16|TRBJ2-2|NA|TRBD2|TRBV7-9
TGTGCCAGCGCCCGGGCTAGCGGGATGAACACCGGGGAGCTGTTTTTT
CASARASGMNTGELFF
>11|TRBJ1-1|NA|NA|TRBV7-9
TGTTCCAGCAGGCGGGACACTGAAGCTTTCTTT
CSSRRDTEAFF
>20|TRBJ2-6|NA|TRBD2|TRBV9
TGTGCCAGCAGCGTAGATCTCCCGACTAGCGGGAGGACTGGGGCCAACGTCCTGACTTTC
CASSVDLPTSGRTGANVLTF
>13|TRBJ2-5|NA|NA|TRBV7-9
TGTGCCAGCAGCCTGGCCCGCCTCGGGGCCCAGTACTTC
CASSLARLGAQYF
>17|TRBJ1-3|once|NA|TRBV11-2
TGTGCCAGCAGCTTATTGGCAGGATTCAGCTCTGGAAACACCATATATTTT
CASSLLAGFSSGNTIYF
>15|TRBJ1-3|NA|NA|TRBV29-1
TGCAGCGTTGGGGAGTGGGCAGGCTCTGGAAACACCATATATTTT
CSVGEWAGSGNTIYF
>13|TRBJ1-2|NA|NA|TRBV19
TGTGCCAGTAGTATAGATCGCGACTATGGCTACACCTTC
CASSIDRDYGYTF
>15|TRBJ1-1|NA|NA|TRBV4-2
TGTGCCAGCAGCCAGACTGCGTCGGGGGACACTGAAGCTTTCTTT
CASSQTASGDTEAFF
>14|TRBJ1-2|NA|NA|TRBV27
TGTGCCAGCGAGGGGAGGGGATTTAACTATGGCTACACCTTC
CASEGRGFNYGYTF
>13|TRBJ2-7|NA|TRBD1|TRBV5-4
TGTGCCAGCAGCTTAAGGGGGCCCTACGAGCAGTACTTC
CASSLRGPYEQYF
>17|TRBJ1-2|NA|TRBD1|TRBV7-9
TGTGCCAGCAGCTCGCCGGGACAGGGGCTTAGGGGCTATGGCTACACCTTC
CASSSPGQGLRGYGYTF
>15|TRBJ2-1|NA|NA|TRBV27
TGTGCCAGCAGTTTATCTAGCACCTCCTACAATGAGCAGTTCTTC
CASSLSSTSYNEQFF
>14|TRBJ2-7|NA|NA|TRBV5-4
TGTGCCAGCAGCCCGCGAGGGAGCAGGTACGAGCAGTACTTC
CASSPRGSRYEQYF
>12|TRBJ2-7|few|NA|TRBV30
TGTGCCTGGAGTGAGGGGGAAAACGAGCAGTACTTC
CAWSEGENEQYF
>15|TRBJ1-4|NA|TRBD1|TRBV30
TGTGCCTGGAGTCCGGGACAGTCAACTAATGAAAAACTGTTTTTT
CAWSPGQSTNEKLFF
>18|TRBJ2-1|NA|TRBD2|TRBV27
TGTGCCAGCAGTTCCCCCACTAGCGGGAGGGCCCCCTACAATGAGCAGTTCTTC
CASSSPTSGRAPYNEQFF
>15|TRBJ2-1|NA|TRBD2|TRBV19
TGTGCCAGTAGCCTCAGACTAGCGCAATACAATGAGCAGTTCTTC
CASSLRLAQYNEQFF
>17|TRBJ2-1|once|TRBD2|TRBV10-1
TGCGCCAGCAGTGAGTCCCTAGCGGGAGGACCTTACAATGAGCAGTTCTTC
CASSESLAGGPYNEQFF
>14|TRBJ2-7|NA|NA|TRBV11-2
TGTGCCAGCAGCTTAGACAGTTTCTCCTACGAGCAGTACTTC
CASSLDSFSYEQYF
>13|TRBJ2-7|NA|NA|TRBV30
TGTGCCTGGAATAACCCTTGGGGCTACGAGCAGTACTTC
CAWNNPWGYEQYF
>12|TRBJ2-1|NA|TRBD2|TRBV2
TGTGCCAGTGCGGGGGGCCACAATGAGCAGTTCTTC
CASAGGHNEQFF
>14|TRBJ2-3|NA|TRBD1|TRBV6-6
TGTGCCAGCAGGGGCGGACAGGGCACAGATACGCAGTATTTT
CASRGGQGTDTQYF
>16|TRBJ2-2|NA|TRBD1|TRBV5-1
TGCGCCAGCAGCCGAACGACAGGGGGCAGCACCGGGGAGCTGTTTTTT
CASSRTTGGSTGELFF
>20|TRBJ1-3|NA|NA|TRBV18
TGTGCCAGCTCACCAGCTTATACAGGTGGATTATCTGTCTCTGGAAACACCATATATTTT
CASSPAYTGGLSVSGNTIYF
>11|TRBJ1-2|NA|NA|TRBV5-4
TGTGCCAGCAGCTCCAGTGCCGGCTACACCTTC
CASSSSAGYTF
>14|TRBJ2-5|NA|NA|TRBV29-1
TGCAGCGTTCTTGGCCCTGGGGGGCAAGAGACCCAGTACTTC
CSVLGPGGQETQYF
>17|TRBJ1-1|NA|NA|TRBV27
TGTGCCAGCAGTTTCGACCCTTTTGGGGGGTGGGGTACTGGAGCTTTCTTT
CASSFDPFGGWGTGAFF
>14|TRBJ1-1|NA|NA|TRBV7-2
TGTGCCAGCAGCTTAGGGACAGCGAACACTGAAGCTTTCTTT
CASSLGTANTEAFF
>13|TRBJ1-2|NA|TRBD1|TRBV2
TGTGCCAGCAGTGTTTACAGGGGGCCTGGCTACACCTTC
CASSVYRGPGYTF
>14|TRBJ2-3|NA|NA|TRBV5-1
TGCGCCAGCACCGAATGGGACTTCACAGATACGCAGTATTTT
CASTEWDFTDTQYF
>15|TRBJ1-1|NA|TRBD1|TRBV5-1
TGCGCCAGCAGGGACACCGGGACAGGGAGAACTGAAGCTTTCTTT
CASRDTGTGRTEAFF
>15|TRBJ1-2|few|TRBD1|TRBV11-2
TGTGCCAGCAGCTTATACACCACAGGGGGTGTTGGCTACACCTTC
CASSLYTTGGVGYTF
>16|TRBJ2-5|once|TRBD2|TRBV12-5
TGTGCTAGTGGTTTGTACCTAGCGGGAGGTAGAGAGACCCAGTACTTC
CASGLYLAGGRETQYF
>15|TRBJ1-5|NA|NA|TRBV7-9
TGTGCCAGCAGCTCCAGCCAGGGGAGCAATCAGCCCCAGCATTTT
CASSSSQGSNQPQHF
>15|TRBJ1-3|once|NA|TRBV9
TGTGCCAGCAGCCCTGACATGTCCTCTGGAAACACCATATATTTT
CASSPDMSSGNTIYF
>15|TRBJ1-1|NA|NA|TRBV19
TGTGCCAGTACCCCATGGAGGGGAGGTGACACTGAAGCTTTCTTT
CASTPWRGGDTEAFF
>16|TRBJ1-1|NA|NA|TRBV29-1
TGCAGCGTTGGATCCCCCCCGGGGATGCTGAACACTGAAGCTTTCTTT
CSVGSPPGMLNTEAFF
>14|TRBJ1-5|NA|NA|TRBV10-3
TGTGCCATCAGTGATCTGTATAGCAATCAGCCCCAGCATTTT
CAISDLYSNQPQHF
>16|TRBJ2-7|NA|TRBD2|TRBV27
TGTGCCAGCAGTTTGGGGGCTAGCGGGATGGATCACGAGCAGTACTTC
CASSLGASGMDHEQYF
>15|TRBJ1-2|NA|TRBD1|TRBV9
TGTGCCAGCAGCGTAGACCTCGGACAGGGCGATGGCTACACCTTC
CASSVDLGQGDGYTF
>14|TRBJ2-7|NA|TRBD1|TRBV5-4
TGTGCCAGCAGCTTTGGGACAGCCGCCTACGAGCAGTACTTC
CASSFGTAAYEQYF
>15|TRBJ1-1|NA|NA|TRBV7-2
TGTGCCAGCAGCTTTTACGAAATGCAGGGGAGCGGAGCTTTCTTT
CASSFYEMQGSGAFF